The 8 T cell receptor beta chains in this list originate from one sample, sequenced in a study of Tregs in tolerant kidney transplant recipients. Profiling relied on immunoSEQ multiplex PCR, and the TCRdb table lists in-frame clones only, not all of them. The data show about 120,000 clones, around 94% seen once. Sequenced sample: CD4+ T cells from blood. Receptors were obtained from a human donor in good health.

The V call is TRBV6-6, the J call TRBJ1-5; D unclear. This CDR3 is 15 amino acids long. CDR1 is MNHNY and CDR2 is SVGAGI in the germline V gene (reference sequence). V was cut by 0 bases and J by 5 bases, with 11 bases left in between. The CDR3 region has the DNA TGTGCCAGCAGTTACTCAGTGTGGAACGATCAGCCCCAGCATTTT. Its protein is CASSYSVWNDQPQHF.

This rearrangement joins TRBV5-1 to TRBJ1-4, with D perhaps matching TRBD1 (6 bases). The V gene lost 0 bases and the J gene lost 6 bases, with 12 bases spanning the gap. The germline CDR1 and CDR2 sequences are SGHRS and YFSETQ. This CDR3 comprises 15 residues. The CDR3 coding sequence is TGCGCCAGCAGCTTGGGAGTGGGGGCTGATGAAAAACTGTTTTTT. Translating gives CASSLGVGADEKLFF. The variable domain in full, with the rest retrieved from reference TRBV5-1 and TRBJ1-4, is KAGVTQTPRYLIKTRGQQVTLSCSPISGHRSVSWYQQTPGQGLQFLFEYFSETQRNKGNFPGRFSGRQFSNSRSEMNVSTLELGDSALYLCASSLGVGADEKLFFGSGTQLSVL.

The rearrangement links TRBV9 to TRBJ2-1; 13 positions match TRBD2. Looked up from germline, CDR1 is SGDLS and CDR2 is YYNGEE. With 0 bases clipped from V and 2 bases from J, the junction kept 8 bases outside the gene matches. CDR3 length: 19 amino acids. For the CDR3, the DNA is TGTGCCAGCAGCGTAGCCCCAGCCGGGACTAGCGGGGCCTACAATGAGCAGTTCTTC. Amino acid sequence: CASSVAPAGTSGAYNEQFF.

This chain uses TRBV2 with TRBJ2-5; TRBD2 might be the D (7 bases). From germline, CDR1 is SNHLY and CDR2 FYNNEI. CDR3 size: 14 residues. V lost 3 bases, J lost 5 bases, and 13 bases lay in between. The CDR3 nucleotides are TGTGCCAGCAGTGAGGGGGGGGCGTTGGAGACCCAGTACTTC. Translation: CASSEGGALETQYF.

The CDR3 DNA is TGTGCCAGCAGCTTAACGTCGAGGGACACTGAAGCTTTCTTT. It codes for CASSLTSRDTEAFF. The chain joins TRBV11-1 to TRBJ1-1; D is unclear. V lost 2 bases and J 3 bases, leaving 10 bases between the germline ends. CDR1 is SGHAT and CDR2 is FQDESV in the germline V gene (reference sequence). The CDR3 has 14 residues.

This chain uses TRBV5-1 with TRBJ2-7; 7 bases fit TRBD1. After removal of 1 base from V and 5 bases from J, the junction contained 9 bases not matched to a gene. Germline CDR1 is SGHRS and CDR2 is YFSETQ. This CDR3 has 15 residues. This CDR3 reads CASSLQAGGFDEQYF. The DNA for the CDR3 is TGCGCCAGCAGCTTGCAGGCAGGGGGATTCGACGAGCAGTACTTC.

The chain joins TRBV12-5 to TRBJ1-6; no clear D. Germline CDR1 reads LGHNT; CDR2 reads FRNRAP. CDR3 length: 13 amino acids. V lost 1 base to trimming and J lost 6 bases, with 4 bases between them. The CDR3 spells CASGLGANSPLHF. The CDR3 DNA reads TGTGCTAGTGGTTTGGGGGCTAATTCACCCCTCCACTTT. Full variable domain (missing parts from reference TRBV12-5 and TRBJ1-6): DARVTQTPRHKVTEMGQEVTMRCQPILGHNTVFWYRQTMMQGLELLAYFRNRAPLDDSGMPKDRFSAEMPDATLATLKIQPSEPRDSAVYFCASGLGANSPLHFGNGTRLTVT.

The genes are TRBV7-9 and TRBJ2-7; 15 bases fit TRBD2. CDR3 length: 17 residues. Germline V gene lookup returns CDR1 SEHNR and CDR2 FQNEAQ (reference sequence). Losses at the gene ends were 1 base for V and 7 bases for J; bases not matched to a gene: 8. CDR3 in amino acids: CASSLGGLAGGQEEQYF. As DNA, the CDR3 is TGTGCCAGCAGCTTAGGCGGACTAGCGGGAGGGCAAGAGGAGCAGTACTTC.